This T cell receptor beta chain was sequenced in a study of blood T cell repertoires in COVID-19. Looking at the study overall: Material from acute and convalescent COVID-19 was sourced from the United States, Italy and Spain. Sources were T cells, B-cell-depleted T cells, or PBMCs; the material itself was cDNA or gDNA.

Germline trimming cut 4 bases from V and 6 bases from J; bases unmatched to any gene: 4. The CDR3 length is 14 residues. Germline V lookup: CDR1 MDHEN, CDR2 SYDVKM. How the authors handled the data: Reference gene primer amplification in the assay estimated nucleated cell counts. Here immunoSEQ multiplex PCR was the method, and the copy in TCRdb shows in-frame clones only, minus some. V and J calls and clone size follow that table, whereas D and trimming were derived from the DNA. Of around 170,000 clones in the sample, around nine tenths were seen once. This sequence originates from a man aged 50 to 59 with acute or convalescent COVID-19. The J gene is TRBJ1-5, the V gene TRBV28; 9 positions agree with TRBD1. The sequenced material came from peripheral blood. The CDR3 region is CASSSGQGGQPQHF. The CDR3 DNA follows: TGTGCCAGCAGTTCGGGACAGGGTGGTCAGCCCCAGCATTTT.